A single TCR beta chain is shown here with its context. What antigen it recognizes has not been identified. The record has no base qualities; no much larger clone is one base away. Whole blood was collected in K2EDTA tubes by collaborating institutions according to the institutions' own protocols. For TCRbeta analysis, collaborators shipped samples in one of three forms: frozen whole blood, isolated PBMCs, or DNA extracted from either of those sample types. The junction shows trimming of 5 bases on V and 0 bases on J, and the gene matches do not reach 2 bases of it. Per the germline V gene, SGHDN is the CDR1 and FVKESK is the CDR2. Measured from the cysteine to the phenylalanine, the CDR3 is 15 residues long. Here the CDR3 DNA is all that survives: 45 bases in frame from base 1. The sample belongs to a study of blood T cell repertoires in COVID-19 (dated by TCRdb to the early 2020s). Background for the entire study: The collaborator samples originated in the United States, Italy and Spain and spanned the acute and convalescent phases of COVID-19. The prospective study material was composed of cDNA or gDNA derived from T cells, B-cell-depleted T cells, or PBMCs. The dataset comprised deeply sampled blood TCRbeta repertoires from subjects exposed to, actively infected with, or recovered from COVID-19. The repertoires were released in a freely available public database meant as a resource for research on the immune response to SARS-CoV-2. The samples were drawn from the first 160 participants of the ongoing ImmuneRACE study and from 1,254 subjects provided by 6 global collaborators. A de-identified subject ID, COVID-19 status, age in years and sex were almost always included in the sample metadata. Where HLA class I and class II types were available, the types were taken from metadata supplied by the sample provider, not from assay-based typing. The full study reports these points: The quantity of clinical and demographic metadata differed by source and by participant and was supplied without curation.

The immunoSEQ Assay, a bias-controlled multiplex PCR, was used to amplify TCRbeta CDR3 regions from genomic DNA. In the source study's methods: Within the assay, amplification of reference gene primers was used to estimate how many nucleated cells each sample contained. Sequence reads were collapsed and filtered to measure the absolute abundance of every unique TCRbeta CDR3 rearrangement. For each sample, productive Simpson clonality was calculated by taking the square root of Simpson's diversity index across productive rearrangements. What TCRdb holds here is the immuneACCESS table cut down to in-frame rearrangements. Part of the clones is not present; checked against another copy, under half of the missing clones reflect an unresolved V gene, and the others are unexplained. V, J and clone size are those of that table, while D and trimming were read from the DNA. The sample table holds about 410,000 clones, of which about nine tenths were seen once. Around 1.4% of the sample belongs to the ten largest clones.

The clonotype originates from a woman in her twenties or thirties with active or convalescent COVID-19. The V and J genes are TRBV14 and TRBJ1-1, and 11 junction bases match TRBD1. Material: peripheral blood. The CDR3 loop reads CASSWDRGVNTEAFF. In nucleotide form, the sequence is TGTGCCAGCAGCTGGGACAGGGGGGTGAACACTGAAGCTTTCTTT.